The entry below describes one T cell receptor (beta chain). Its antigen is still unknown. The PCR had 60 Vbeta and 13 Jbeta primers. Generated by immunoSEQ multiplex PCR, the TCRdb table keeps only in-frame clones and is missing some. The repertoire has roughly 100,000 clones, approximately 64% of them found once; the top ten carry about 6.3%. The data stem from a study of cytomegalovirus exposure and HLA in healthy donors. Study-wide results and limits: A later analysis showed that HLA-associated TCR beta chains had undergone more clonal expansion than equally common others. It is likely that the observed cluster of highly shared sequence variants was a sequencing artifact.

This sequence was found in a boy aged 10-17 years in good health and CMV-seropositive. Sequencing used PBMCs.

The CDR3 DNA is TGCGCCAGCAGCTTGGTATCTAGGACCTACGAGCAGTACTTC. Protein product: CASSLVSRTYEQYF. The chain combines TRBV5-1 with TRBJ2-7; D not certain. CDR1 and CDR2 (germline): SGHRS, YFSETQ. The CDR3 has 14 residues. Trimming shortened V by 0 bases and J by 2 bases, and 9 bases separated the two germline ends.